The source of this T cell receptor beta chain is a study of shared clonotypes between healthy human individuals. Splitting of each subset's genomic DNA was done evenly across several immunoSEQ plates. Sequencing used immunoSEQ multiplex PCR; TCRdb keeps in-frame clones, though not all of them. Among about 490,000 clones, around 78% were seen once, and the ten largest hold 10% to 15%. Trimming removed 2 bases from V and 9 bases from J; junction bases left unmatched: 11. The CDR3 is 16 amino acids. Germline values: CDR1 MNHEY, CDR2 SMNVEV (reference sequence). The clonotype was recovered from a woman aged 40 to 55 in good health. Some clones in this sample may be carry-over from other donors' samples. Sequencing was done on a sample of PBMCs. V usage is TRBV27 and J usage is TRBJ2-3; 10 nucleotides match TRBD2. Here the CDR3 DNA reads TGTGCCAGCAGTTTAAGGTCCCTAGCGGGAGTGGGGACGCAGTATTTT. Amino acid sequence: CASSLRSLAGVGTQYF.